This paragraph covers one TCR beta chain sequence. V lost 8 bases and J 8 bases, leaving 17 bases between the germline ends. The CDR3 has 13 residues. The germline V gene encodes CDR1 SNHLY and CDR2 FYNNEI. This specimen belongs to a study of blood T cell repertoires in COVID-19. On the study more broadly: The origin of the acute and convalescent COVID-19 samples was the United States, Italy and Spain. Sample material is recorded as cDNA or gDNA derived from T cells, B-cell-depleted T cells, or PBMCs.

Original analysis: Reference gene primer amplification gave nucleated cell count estimates. The protocol was immunoSEQ multiplex PCR, while the TCRdb copy is restricted to in-frame clones and leaves out a portion. V, J and clone size were drawn from that table, and D and trimming were deduced from the DNA. Counted here are about 250,000 clones, approximately 84% occurring once; the ten biggest clones make up under 5%. Sequencing was done on a sample of peripheral blood. The receptor was isolated from a man aged 50-59 years with active or convalescent COVID-19. The chain is built from TRBV2 and TRBJ2-3, with D perhaps matching TRBD1 (5 bases). The CDR3 bases are TGTGCCAGCGGGCTCGAAAAAAGGGGTACGCAGTATTTT. Residues: CASGLEKRGTQYF.